This T cell receptor beta chain was documented in a study of T cells in Graves' hyperthyroidism and ophthalmopathy. The study's findings and limits: Among thyroid clonotypes expanded above 0.001, most also appeared in blood.

This clonotype has at least ten counts. Its antigen is not known. V was pared by 5 bases and J by 3 bases, with 13 bases between. This CDR3 contains 15 residues. The germline gives CDR1 ENHRY, CDR2 SYGVKD. RNA transcripts yielded amplified TCR beta CDR3 regions. A set of HTBI primers served as the primers for a first-round RT-PCR of the TCR CDR3. TCRdb re-analysed the multiplex PCR reads in MiXCR, keeping a single row per CDR3 protein. Here the sample spans a few hundred thousand distinct CDR3 sequences, 40% to 50% being singletons. The sample was peripheral blood or thyroid tissue (not recorded which). The chain joins TRBV10-3 to TRBJ2-2, with D perhaps given as TRBD1 or TRBD2 (7 bases each). The sequence was obtained from an adult woman with Graves' disease, either hyperthyroidism or ophthalmopathy (not recorded which). CDR3 amino acids: CAISQSGTDTGELFF. The CDR3 DNA reads TGTGCCATCAGTCAGAGCGGGACAGACACCGGGGAGCTGTTTTTT.